A single sample is the source of the 22 T cell receptor beta chains below, sequenced in a study of T cells in Graves' hyperthyroidism and ophthalmopathy. Regions amplified from RNA transcripts were the TCR beta CDR3 regions. A set of HTBI primers served as the primers for a first-round RT-PCR of the TCR CDR3. One entry per CDR3 protein, called by TCRdb with MiXCR from the multiplex PCR reads. The sample comprises 550,000 to 600,000 distinct CDR3 sequences, 46% of which are singletons, and around 20% rests with the top ten. The sequencing sample was made of peripheral blood or thyroid tissue (not recorded which). The receptors were sampled from an adult woman with Graves' disease, either hyperthyroidism or ophthalmopathy (not recorded which).

V usage is TRBV7-8 and J usage is TRBJ2-7, with 7 bases that match TRBD2. V lost 3 bases, J lost 7 bases, and 9 bases stayed unmatched. Germline CDR1 is SGHVS and CDR2 is FQNEAQ. The CDR3 spans 14 residues. The CDR3 spells CASSFSAGAWEQYF. CDR3 nucleotide sequence: TGTGCCAGCAGCTTTTCGGCGGGAGCTTGGGAGCAGTACTTC.

This clonotype was observed a handful of times. J is TRBJ1-2 and V is TRBV7-9; D unresolved. Trimming took off 3 bases at V and 8 bases at J, with 16 bases between the two ends. The CDR3 runs 14 residues. Germline V CDR1 and CDR2: SEHNR, FQNEAQ (reference sequence). The CDR3: CASSLAAGSSGYTF. The CDR3 DNA follows: TGTGCCAGCAGCTTGGCCGCGGGGTCGAGCGGCTACACCTTC.

This clonotype was counted many times. This chain connects TRBV20-1 to TRBJ1-5, with D tentatively TRBD1 (6 bases). Deletions cut 6 bases from V and 1 base from J, with 16 bases between. Germline values: CDR1 DFQATT, CDR2 SNEGSKA (reference sequence). The CDR3 contains 15 residues. The CDR3 loop reads CSAGGKVFSNQPQHF. The CDR3 bases are TGCAGTGCGGGGGGCAAGGTCTTCAGCAATCAGCCCCAGCATTTT.

The genes are TRBV30 and TRBJ1-5; TRBD1 aligns across 8 bases. Germline V gene data show CDR1 as GTSNPN and CDR2 as SVGIG (reference sequence). CDR3 size: 15 residues. Losses at the gene ends were 0 bases for V and 6 bases for J; bases not matched to a gene: 7. The CDR3 reads CAWSVPGQGSQPQHF. The CDR3 DNA reads TGTGCCTGGAGTGTACCCGGACAGGGTAGTCAGCCCCAGCATTTT.

This clonotype came up once. It may be a read error: a sequence one base away is much more abundant. The genes are TRBV10-3 and TRBJ2-5; TRBD1 agrees at 9 bases. The CDR3 contains 15 residues. The ends lost 10 bases at V and 1 base at J; junction bases unmatched: 10. Germline values: CDR1 ENHRY, CDR2 SYGVKD. The CDR3 DNA is TGTGCCACCAGCCGGGACAGGGCCTCCCAAGAGACCCAGTACTTC. Translated, it gives CATSRDRASQETQYF.

The gene calls are TRBV5-1 and TRBJ2-7; 7 bases align to TRBD2. This CDR3 region has 16 residues. J was trimmed by 4 bases and V by 4 bases; bases with no gene match: 14. In germline, CDR1 is SGHRS, CDR2 YFSETQ. DNA of the CDR3: TGCGCCAGCAGCCCGGATGGGGCTAGCGGTTCTTACGAGCAGTACTTC. Its protein is CASSPDGASGSYEQYF. The whole variable domain, remainder taken from reference TRBV5-1 and TRBJ2-7, is KAGVTQTPRYLIKTRGQQVTLSCSPISGHRSVSWYQQTPGQGLQFLFEYFSETQRNKGNFPGRFSGRQFSNSRSEMNVSTLELGDSALYLCASSPDGASGSYEQYFGPGTRLTVT.

This clonotype was counted at least ten times. The V and J genes are TRBV12-3 or TRBV12-4 and TRBJ1-1; 9 bases agree with TRBD1. The CDR3 has 14 residues. The trim removed 6 bases at V and 6 bases at J, leaving 8 bases unmatched. CDR3 nucleotide sequence: TGTGCCAGCAGCTACAGGGGGCGAGTGTCTGAAGCTTTCTTT. This translates into CASSYRGRVSEAFF.

The chain uses TRBV7-8 and TRBJ1-2; maybe TRBD1 (6 bases). V dropped 6 bases and J dropped 14 bases, with 22 bases sitting between them. Germline CDR1 and CDR2: SGHVS and FQNEAQ. There are 13 residues in the CDR3. The CDR3 sequence: CASSARGSGAWTF. The CDR3, as DNA: TGTGCCAGCAGTGCTAGAGGATCGGGGGCTTGGACCTTC.

In its sample, this clonotype was seen many times. The V gene is TRBV6-5, the J gene TRBJ2-7; 8 bases fit TRBD1. The CDR3 contains 15 residues. CDR1 is MNHEY and CDR2 is SVGAGI in the germline V gene. The V and J ends lost 6 bases and 0 bases, in that order; junction bases with no gene match: 7. CDR3 DNA: TGTGCCAGCAGGATCCGACAGGGGAGCTCCTACGAGCAGTACTTC. Protein: CASRIRQGSSYEQYF.

The rearrangement links TRBV18 to TRBJ2-7, with D perhaps TRBD1 or TRBD2 (6 bases each). The CDR3 runs 15 residues. Germline V lookup: CDR1 KGHSH, CDR2 LQKENI. Between the trimmed V and J ends, which lost 2 bases and 1 base, there was a span of 12 bases. The CDR3 region is CASSPGQGRSYEQYF. Written as DNA, the CDR3 is TGTGCCAGCTCACCAGGGCAGGGGAGGTCCTACGAGCAGTACTTC.

This chain links TRBV12-3 or TRBV12-4 with TRBJ1-1; a possible D gene is TRBD1 (6 bases). There are 15 residues in the CDR3. V lost 6 bases to trimming and J lost 5 bases, with 19 bases between them. The CDR3 spells CASRKATTGRTEAFF. The CDR3 bases are TGTGCCAGCAGAAAGGCCACCACAGGGAGGACTGAAGCTTTCTTT.

This clonotype has a count of ten or more. The gene calls are TRBV12-3 or TRBV12-4 and TRBJ1-2, with 9 bases fitting TRBD1. This CDR3 contains 14 residues. V lost 7 bases to trimming and J lost 5 bases; unmatched junction nucleotides: 8. CDR3: CASTPWGQGYGYTF. The DNA of the CDR3 is TGTGCCAGCACCCCCTGGGGACAGGGATATGGCTACACCTTC.

This clonotype was observed many times. This chain connects TRBV7-2 to TRBJ1-1, with 9 bases identical to TRBD1. Germline lookup yields CDR1 SGHTA and CDR2 FQGNSA. V lost 3 bases and J lost 4; bases outside the gene matches: 9. This CDR3 contains 16 residues. This CDR3 reads CASSLDRGPGGTEAFF. In DNA, the CDR3 is TGTGCCAGCAGCTTGGACAGGGGACCAGGGGGCACTGAAGCTTTCTTT.

In this sample, this clonotype turned up many times. The chain's CDR3 is CASSLNPSLAGRETQYF. The CDR3 DNA reads TGTGCCAGCAGCTTAAATCCCTCACTAGCGGGAAGAGAGACCCAGTACTTC. This chain joins TRBV11-2 and TRBJ2-5, with 10 bases matching TRBD2. The germline gives CDR1 SGHAT, CDR2 FQNNGV. CDR3 length: 17 residues. The V gene end was trimmed by 2 bases and the J gene end by 4 bases; junction bases not matched to a gene: 10.

This rearrangement joins TRBV11-2 to TRBJ1-1; D is perhaps TRBD1 (5 bases). Trimming stripped 2 bases from V and 2 bases from J, with 15 bases between. Germline CDR1 and CDR2: SGHAT and FQNNGV. The CDR3 extends over 16 amino acids. The CDR3 loop is CASSLPFGAANTEAFF. In DNA, the CDR3 is TGTGCCAGCAGCTTACCGTTCGGGGCAGCAAACACTGAAGCTTTCTTT.

At least ten counts were recorded for this clonotype. The chain has TRBV5-1 and TRBJ1-4, with no clear D. This CDR3 is 14 amino acids long. CDR1 and CDR2 (germline): SGHRS, YFSETQ. Trimming took 0 bases from V and 7 from J, leaving 10 bases between them. DNA of the CDR3: TGCGCCAGCAGCTTGGACCTGCCGGTTGAAAAACTGTTTTTT. Translating gives CASSLDLPVEKLFF. The full variable domain, in which reference TRBV5-1 and TRBJ1-4 provide the parts outside the CDR3, is KAGVTQTPRYLIKTRGQQVTLSCSPISGHRSVSWYQQTPGQGLQFLFEYFSETQRNKGNFPGRFSGRQFSNSRSEMNVSTLELGDSALYLCASSLDLPVEKLFFGSGTQLSVL.

This clonotype was found once. A much larger clone is a single base away; this may be a read error. V and J are TRBV7-9 and TRBJ2-7; unclear D gene. V was clipped by 7 bases and J by 7 bases, with 17 bases between them. Germline lookup yields CDR1 SEHNR and CDR2 FQNEAQ (reference sequence). The CDR3 runs 13 residues. CDR3 region: CASILYRSNEQYF. The CDR3 region has the DNA TGTGCCAGCATTCTCTACCGTTCCAATGAGCAGTACTTC.

The chain couples TRBV12-3 or TRBV12-4 to TRBJ1-2; D ambiguous. The CDR3 runs to 13 residues. V dropped 2 bases and J dropped 5 bases, with 9 bases sitting between them. This chain's CDR3 is CASSLNGPYGYTF. Here the CDR3 DNA reads TGTGCCAGCAGTTTAAACGGACCATATGGCTACACCTTC.

Written as DNA, the CDR3 is TGTGCCAGCAGCTTGAGACAGGGGGCTGGGGCCAACGTCCTGACTTTC. This encodes CASSLRQGAGANVLTF. The chain carries TRBV7-3 and TRBJ2-6; the match to TRBD1 covers 9 bases. The CDR3 has 16 residues. The V and J ends lost 3 bases and 2 bases, in that order; junction bases with no gene match: 2. Germline CDR1 and CDR2: SGHTA and FQGTGA.

The chain couples TRBV7-9 to TRBJ1-1; D gene unclear. This CDR3 is 14 amino acids long. The germline CDR1 and CDR2 sequences are SEHNR and FQNEAQ (reference sequence). V lost 3 bases to trimming and J lost 8 bases, with 16 bases between them. This CDR3 reads CASSLEASAREAFF. As DNA, the CDR3 is TGTGCCAGCAGCTTGGAGGCGTCAGCGAGGGAAGCTTTCTTT.

As concerns this clonotype: Sequence at one end of the junction differs from germline and may be a read error. The chain links TRBV20-1 to TRBJ2-2, with TRBD2 identical over 9 bases. Looked up from germline, CDR1 is DFQATT and CDR2 is SNEGSKA (reference sequence). CDR3 length: 14 residues. This chain's CDR3 is CSARAGGNTGELSW. The CDR3 DNA reads TGCAGTGCTAGGGCGGGGGGGAACACCGGGGAGCTGTCTTGG.

Many counts were recorded for this clonotype. The chain combines TRBV29-1 with TRBJ1-1; tentative D call: TRBD1 (6 bases). This CDR3 spans 12 amino acids. Germline CDR1 and CDR2: SQVTM and ANQGSEA. V lost 5 bases to trimming and J lost 3 bases, with 10 bases between them. The CDR3 loop reads CSVKRGDTEAFF. The CDR3 DNA is TGCAGCGTTAAAAGGGGGGACACTGAAGCTTTCTTT.